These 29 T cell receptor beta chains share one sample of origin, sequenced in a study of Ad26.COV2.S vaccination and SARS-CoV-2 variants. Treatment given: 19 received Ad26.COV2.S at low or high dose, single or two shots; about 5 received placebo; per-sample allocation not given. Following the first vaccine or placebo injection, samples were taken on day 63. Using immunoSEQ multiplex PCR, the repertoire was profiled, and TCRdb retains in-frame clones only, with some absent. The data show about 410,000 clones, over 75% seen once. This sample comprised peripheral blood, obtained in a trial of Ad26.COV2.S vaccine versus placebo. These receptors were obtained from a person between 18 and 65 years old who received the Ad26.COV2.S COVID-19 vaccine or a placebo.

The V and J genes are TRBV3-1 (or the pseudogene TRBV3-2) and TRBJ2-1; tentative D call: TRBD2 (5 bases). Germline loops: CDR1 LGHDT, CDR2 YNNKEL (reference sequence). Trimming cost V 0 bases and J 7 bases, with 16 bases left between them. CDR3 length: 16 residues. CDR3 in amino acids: CASSQDLRALANEQFF. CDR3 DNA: TGTGCCAGCAGCCAAGATCTGAGGGCCCTCGCGAATGAGCAGTTCTTC.

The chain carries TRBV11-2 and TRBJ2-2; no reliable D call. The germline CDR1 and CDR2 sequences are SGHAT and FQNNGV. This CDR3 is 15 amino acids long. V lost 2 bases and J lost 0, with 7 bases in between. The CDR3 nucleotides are TGTGCCAGCAGCTTAAGCCCAGCGAACACCGGGGAGCTGTTTTTT. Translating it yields CASSLSPANTGELFF.

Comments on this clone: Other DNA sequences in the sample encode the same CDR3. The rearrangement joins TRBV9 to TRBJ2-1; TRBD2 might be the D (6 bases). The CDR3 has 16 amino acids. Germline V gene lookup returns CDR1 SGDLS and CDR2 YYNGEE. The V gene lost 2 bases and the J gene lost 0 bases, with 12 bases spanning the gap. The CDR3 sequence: CASSVGTGSSYNEQFF. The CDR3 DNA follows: TGTGCCAGCAGCGTTGGGACTGGGAGCTCCTACAATGAGCAGTTCTTC.

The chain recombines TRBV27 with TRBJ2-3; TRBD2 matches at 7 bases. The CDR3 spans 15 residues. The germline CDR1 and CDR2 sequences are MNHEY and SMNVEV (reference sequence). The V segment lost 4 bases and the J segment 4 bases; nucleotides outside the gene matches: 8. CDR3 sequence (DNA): TGTGCCAGCAGTTGGCACGGCGGGAGCGCAGATACGCAGTATTTT. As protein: CASSWHGGSADTQYF.

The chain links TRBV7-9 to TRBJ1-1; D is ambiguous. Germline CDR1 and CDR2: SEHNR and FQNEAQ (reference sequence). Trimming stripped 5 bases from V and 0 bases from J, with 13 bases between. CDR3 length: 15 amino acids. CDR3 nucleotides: TGTGCCAGCAGCCAACAAACAGTCATGAACACTGAAGCTTTCTTT. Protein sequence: CASSQQTVMNTEAFF.

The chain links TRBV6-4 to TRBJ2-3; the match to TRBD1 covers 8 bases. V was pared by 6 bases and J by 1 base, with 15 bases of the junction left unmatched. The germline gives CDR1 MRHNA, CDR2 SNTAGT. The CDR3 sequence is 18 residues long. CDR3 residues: CASSRQGATRLGTDTQYF. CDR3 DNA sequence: TGTGCCAGCAGCCGCCAGGGGGCTACCCGTTTAGGCACAGATACGCAGTATTTT.

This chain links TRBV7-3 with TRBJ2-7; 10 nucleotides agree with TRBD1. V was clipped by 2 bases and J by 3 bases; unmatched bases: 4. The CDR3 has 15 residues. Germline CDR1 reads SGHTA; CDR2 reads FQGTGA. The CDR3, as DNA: TGTGCCAGCAGCTTATCCGGGACAGGGGTCTACGAGCAGTACTTC. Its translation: CASSLSGTGVYEQYF.

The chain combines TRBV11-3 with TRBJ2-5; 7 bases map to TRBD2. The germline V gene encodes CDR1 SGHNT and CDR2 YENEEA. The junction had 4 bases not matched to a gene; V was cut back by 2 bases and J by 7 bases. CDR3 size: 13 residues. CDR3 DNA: TGTGCCAGCAGCTTATCGGGAGGTGGGACCCAGTACTTC. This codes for CASSLSGGGTQYF.

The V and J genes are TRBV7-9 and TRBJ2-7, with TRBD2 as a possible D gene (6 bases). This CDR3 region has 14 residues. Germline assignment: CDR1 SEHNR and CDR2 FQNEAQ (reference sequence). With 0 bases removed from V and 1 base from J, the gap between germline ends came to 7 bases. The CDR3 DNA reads TGTGCCAGCAGCTTAGCTAGCGGTTCCTACGAGCAGTACTTC. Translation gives CASSLASGSYEQYF.

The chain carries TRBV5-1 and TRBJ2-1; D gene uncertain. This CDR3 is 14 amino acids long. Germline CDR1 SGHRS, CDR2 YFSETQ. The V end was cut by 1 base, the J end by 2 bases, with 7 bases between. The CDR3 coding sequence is TGCGCCAGCAGCTTGAAAGGCCCCTACAATGAGCAGTTCTTC. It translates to CASSLKGPYNEQFF.

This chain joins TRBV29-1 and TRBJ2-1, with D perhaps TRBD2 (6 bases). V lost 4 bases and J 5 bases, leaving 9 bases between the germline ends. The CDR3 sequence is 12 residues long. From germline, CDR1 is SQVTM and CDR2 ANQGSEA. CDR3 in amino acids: CSVGGAHNEQFF. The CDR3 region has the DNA TGCAGCGTTGGCGGGGCCCACAATGAGCAGTTCTTC.

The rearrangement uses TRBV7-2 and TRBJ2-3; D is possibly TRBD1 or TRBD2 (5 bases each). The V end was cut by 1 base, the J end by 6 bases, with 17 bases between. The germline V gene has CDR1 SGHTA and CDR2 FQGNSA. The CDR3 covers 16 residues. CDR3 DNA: TGTGCCAGCAGCTTAGGAGGGGCTACCCGGAGCGATACGCAGTATTTT. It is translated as CASSLGGATRSDTQYF. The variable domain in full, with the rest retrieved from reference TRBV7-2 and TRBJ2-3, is GAGVSQSPSNKVTEKGKDVELRCDPISGHTALYWYRQSLGQGLEFLIYFQGNSAPDKSGLPSDRFSAERTGGSVSTLTIQRTQQEDSAVYLCASSLGGATRSDTQYFGPGTRLTVL.

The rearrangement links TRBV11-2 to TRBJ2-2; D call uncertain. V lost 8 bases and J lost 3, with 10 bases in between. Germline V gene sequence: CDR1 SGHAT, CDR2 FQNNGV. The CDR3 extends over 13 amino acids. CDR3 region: CASRQTDTGELFF. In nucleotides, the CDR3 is TGTGCCAGCCGGCAAACGGACACCGGGGAGCTGTTTTTT.

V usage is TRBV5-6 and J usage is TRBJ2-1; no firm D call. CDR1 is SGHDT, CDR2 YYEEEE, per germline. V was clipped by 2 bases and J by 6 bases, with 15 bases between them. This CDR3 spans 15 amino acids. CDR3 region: CASSFYSDGPNEQFF. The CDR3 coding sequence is TGTGCCAGCAGCTTTTATTCAGACGGTCCCAATGAGCAGTTCTTC.

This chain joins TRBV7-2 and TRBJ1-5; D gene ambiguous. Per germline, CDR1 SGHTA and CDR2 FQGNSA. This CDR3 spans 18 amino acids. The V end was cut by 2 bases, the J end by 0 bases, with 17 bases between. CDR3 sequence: CASSLFAGIPSSNQPQHF. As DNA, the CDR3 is TGTGCCAGCAGCTTATTTGCGGGAATTCCCTCTAGCAATCAGCCCCAGCATTTT.

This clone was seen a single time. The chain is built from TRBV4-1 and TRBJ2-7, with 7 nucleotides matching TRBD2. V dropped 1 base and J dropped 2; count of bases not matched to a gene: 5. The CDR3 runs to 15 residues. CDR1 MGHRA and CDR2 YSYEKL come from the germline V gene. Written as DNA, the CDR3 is TGCGCCAGCAGCCAAGGTCTAGCGGAGACCTACGAGCAGTACTTC. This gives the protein CASSQGLAETYEQYF.

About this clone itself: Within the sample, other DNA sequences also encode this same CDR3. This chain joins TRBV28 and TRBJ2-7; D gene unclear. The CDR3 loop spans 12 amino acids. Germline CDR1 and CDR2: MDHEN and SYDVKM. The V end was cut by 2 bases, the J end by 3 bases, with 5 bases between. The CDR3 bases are TGTGCCAGCAGTTTAGTGGGCTACGAGCAGTACTTC. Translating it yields CASSLVGYEQYF.

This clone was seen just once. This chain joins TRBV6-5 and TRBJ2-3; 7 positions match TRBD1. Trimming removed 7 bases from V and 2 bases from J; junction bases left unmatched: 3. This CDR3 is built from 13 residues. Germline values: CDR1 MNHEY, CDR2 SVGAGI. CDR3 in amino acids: CASTGGATDTQYF. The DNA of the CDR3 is TGTGCCAGCACAGGGGGAGCCACAGATACGCAGTATTTT.

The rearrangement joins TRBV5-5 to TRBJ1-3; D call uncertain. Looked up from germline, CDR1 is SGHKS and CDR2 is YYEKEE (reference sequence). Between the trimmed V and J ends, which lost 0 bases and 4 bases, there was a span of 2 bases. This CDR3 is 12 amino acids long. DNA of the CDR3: TGTGCCAGCAGCTTGGCGGGAAACACCATATATTTT. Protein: CASSLAGNTIYF.

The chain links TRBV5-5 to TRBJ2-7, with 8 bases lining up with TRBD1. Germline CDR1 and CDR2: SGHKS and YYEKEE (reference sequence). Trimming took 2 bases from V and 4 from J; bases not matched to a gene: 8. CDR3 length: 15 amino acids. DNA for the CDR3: TGTGCCAGCAGCTTCTCTGAACAGGGGGTTTACGAGCAGTACTTC. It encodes CASSFSEQGVYEQYF. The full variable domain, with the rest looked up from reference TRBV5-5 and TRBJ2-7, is DAGVTQSPTHLIKTRGQQVTLRCSPISGHKSVSWYQQVLGQGPQFIFQYYEKEERGRGNFPDRFSARQFPNYSSELNVNALLLGDSALYLCASSFSEQGVYEQYFGPGTRLTVT.

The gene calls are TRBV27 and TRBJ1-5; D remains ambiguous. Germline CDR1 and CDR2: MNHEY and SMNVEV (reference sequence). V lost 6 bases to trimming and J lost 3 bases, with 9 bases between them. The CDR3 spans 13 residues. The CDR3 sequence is CASRMALNQPQHF. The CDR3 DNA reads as TGTGCCAGCAGAATGGCCCTCAATCAGCCCCAGCATTTT.

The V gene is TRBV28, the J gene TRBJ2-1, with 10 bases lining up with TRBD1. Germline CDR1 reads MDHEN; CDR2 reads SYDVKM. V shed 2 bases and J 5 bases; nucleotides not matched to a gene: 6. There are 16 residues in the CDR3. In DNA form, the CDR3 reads TGTGCCAGCAGTTTACCGGGACAGGGGTTGGACAATGAGCAGTTCTTC. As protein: CASSLPGQGLDNEQFF.

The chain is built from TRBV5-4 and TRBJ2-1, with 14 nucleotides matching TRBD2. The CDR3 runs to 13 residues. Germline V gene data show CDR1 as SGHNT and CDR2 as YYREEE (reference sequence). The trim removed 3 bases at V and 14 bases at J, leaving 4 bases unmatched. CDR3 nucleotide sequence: TGTGCCAGCAGCTCTCCGACTAGCGGGAGGGAGTTCTTC. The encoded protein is CASSSPTSGREFF.

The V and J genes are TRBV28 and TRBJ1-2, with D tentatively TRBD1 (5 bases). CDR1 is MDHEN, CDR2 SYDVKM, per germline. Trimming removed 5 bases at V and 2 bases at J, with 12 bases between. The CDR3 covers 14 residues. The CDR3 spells CASSPGPKNYGYTF. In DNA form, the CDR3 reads TGTGCCAGCAGTCCGGGACCCAAGAACTATGGCTACACCTTC.

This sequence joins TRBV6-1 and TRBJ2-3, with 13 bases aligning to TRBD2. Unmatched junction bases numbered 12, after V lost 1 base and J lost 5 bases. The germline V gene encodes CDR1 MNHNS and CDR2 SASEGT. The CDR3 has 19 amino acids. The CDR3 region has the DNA TGTGCCAGCAGTGAAGGAGGACTAGCGGGAGCTTGGTACGGAGATACGCAGTATTTT. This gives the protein CASSEGGLAGAWYGDTQYF.

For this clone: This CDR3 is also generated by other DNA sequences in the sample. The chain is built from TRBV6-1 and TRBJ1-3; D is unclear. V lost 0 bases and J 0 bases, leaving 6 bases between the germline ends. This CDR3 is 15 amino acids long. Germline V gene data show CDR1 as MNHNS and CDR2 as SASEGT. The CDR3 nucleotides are TGTGCCAGCAGTGAAGCGGGCCTCTCTGGAAACACCATATATTTT. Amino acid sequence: CASSEAGLSGNTIYF.

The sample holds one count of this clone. CDR3 residues: CASSQEGVYNSPLHF. The CDR3 DNA sequence: TGTGCCAGCAGCCAAGAAGGGGTATATAATTCACCCCTCCACTTT. The chain links TRBV3-1 (or the pseudogene TRBV3-2) to TRBJ1-6; tentative D call: TRBD1 (5 bases). With 0 bases removed from V and 4 bases from J, the gap between germline ends came to 7 bases. CDR3 length: 15 residues. CDR1 is LGHDT and CDR2 is YNNKEL in the germline V gene (reference sequence).

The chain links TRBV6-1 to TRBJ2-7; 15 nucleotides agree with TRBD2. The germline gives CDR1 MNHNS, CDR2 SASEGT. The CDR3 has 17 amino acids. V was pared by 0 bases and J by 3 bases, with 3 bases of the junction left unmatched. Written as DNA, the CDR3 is TGTGCCAGCAGTGAAGCGGGGACTAGCGGGAGGCTCTACGAGCAGTACTTC. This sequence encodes CASSEAGTSGRLYEQYF.

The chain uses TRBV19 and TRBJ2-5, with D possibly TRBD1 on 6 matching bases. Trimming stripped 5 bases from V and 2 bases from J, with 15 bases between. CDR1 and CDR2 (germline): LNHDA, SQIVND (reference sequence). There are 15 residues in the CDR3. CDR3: CASSPGVAPQETQYF. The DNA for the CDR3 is TGTGCCAGTAGTCCAGGGGTTGCCCCGCAAGAGACCCAGTACTTC.